Presented here are 8 T cell receptor beta chains from one specimen sequenced in a study of blood T cell repertoires in COVID-19. TCRdb's table, derived via immunoSEQ multiplex PCR, lists solely in-frame clones and lacks some. The sample has roughly 670,000 clones; more than 80% are singletons. Input material: peripheral blood. Source of these receptors: a young woman with acute or convalescent COVID-19.

The chain joins TRBV29-1 to TRBJ1-1; maybe TRBD1 (5 bases). The CDR3 runs 13 residues. V lost 3 bases and J lost 2, with 10 bases in between. Germline values: CDR1 SQVTM, CDR2 ANQGSEA. The CDR3: CSVDWTPNTEAFF. CDR3 DNA: TGCAGCGTTGATTGGACACCTAACACTGAAGCTTTCTTT.

The chain employs TRBV6-4 and TRBJ2-2; 9 positions agree with TRBD2. CDR1 and CDR2 from the germline V gene are MRHNA and SNTAGT. Trimming cost V 2 bases and J 5 bases; bases outside gene matches: 6. The CDR3 has 16 amino acids. The CDR3, as DNA: TGTGCCAGCAGTGACGGACCGGGACTAGCTACCGGGGAGCTGTTTTTT. This encodes CASSDGPGLATGELFF.

The CDR3: CASTGEGQGASGNTIYF. The CDR3 DNA sequence: TGCGCCAGCACCGGAGAGGGTCAGGGGGCTTCTGGAAACACCATATATTTT. The V gene is TRBV4-1, the J gene TRBJ1-3; 8 bases are a match to TRBD1. Looked up from germline, CDR1 is MGHRA and CDR2 is YSYEKL. The ends lost 7 bases at V and 1 base at J; junction bases unmatched: 12. This CDR3 has 17 residues.

The chain carries TRBV7-2 and TRBJ2-3; perhaps TRBD2 as D (5 bases). V was trimmed by 3 bases and J by 2 bases, leaving 9 bases between them. The length of the CDR3 is 14 residues. Germline values: CDR1 SGHTA, CDR2 FQGNSA. The CDR3 sequence is CASSFRLHTDTQYF. CDR3 DNA sequence: TGTGCCAGCAGCTTTAGACTACACACAGATACGCAGTATTTT.

V and J are TRBV5-1 and TRBJ1-4; D not resolved. The V end lost 2 bases, the J end lost 5 bases, and 10 bases lay between the germline ends. Germline loops: CDR1 SGHRS, CDR2 YFSETQ. This CDR3 region has 14 residues. The CDR3 bases are TGCGCCAGCAGCTTCGCACAGCCCAATGAAAAACTGTTTTTT. Translated: CASSFAQPNEKLFF.

The genes are TRBV5-1 and TRBJ2-5; 9 nucleotides agree with TRBD2. Germline V gene lookup returns CDR1 SGHRS and CDR2 YFSETQ. The CDR3 length is 14 residues. V shed 4 bases, J shed 4 bases, and the junction held 5 bases outside the gene matches. The CDR3 loop reads CASSRVAGAETQYF. The CDR3 bases are TGCGCCAGCAGCAGGGTAGCGGGGGCAGAGACCCAGTACTTC. The entire variable domain, with the rest obtained from reference TRBV5-1 and TRBJ2-5, is as follows: KAGVTQTPRYLIKTRGQQVTLSCSPISGHRSVSWYQQTPGQGLQFLFEYFSETQRNKGNFPGRFSGRQFSNSRSEMNVSTLELGDSALYLCASSRVAGAETQYFGPGTRLLVL.

This chain joins TRBV7-9 and TRBJ1-1; 7 bases are a match to TRBD1. CDR3 length: 16 residues. Per the germline V gene, CDR1 is SEHNR and CDR2 is FQNEAQ (reference sequence). V shed 5 bases and J 0 bases; nucleotides not matched to a gene: 9. CDR3 protein: CASSADSGTVNTEAFF. The CDR3, as DNA: TGTGCCAGCAGCGCCGACTCCGGGACAGTGAACACTGAAGCTTTCTTT.

The chain recombines TRBV12-5 with TRBJ2-2, with unresolved D. CDR1 and CDR2 from the germline V gene are LGHNT and FRNRAP. Trimming cost V 7 bases and J 1 base, with 10 bases left between them. This CDR3 has 14 amino acids. In nucleotides, the CDR3 is TGTGCTAGTGCCGCGACATTGAACACCGGGGAGCTGTTTTTT. Translated, it gives CASAATLNTGELFF.